Shown below are 4 T cell receptor beta chains from a single sample sequenced in a study of cytomegalovirus exposure and HLA in healthy donors (dated by TCRdb to about 2017). Library preparation employed the immunoSEQ multiplex PCR assay. For the multiplex PCR, a mixture combining 60 forward primers for TCR Vbeta segments and 13 reverse primers for TCR Jbeta segments was used. The table comes from immuneACCESS by way of TCRdb, which keeps in-frame sequences with V and J called. Part of the clones is missing from these tables; in studies checked, under half for an unresolved V gene and the rest for unknown reasons. This sample is represented by about 180,000 clones; around three quarters of them were singletons. Together, the top ten hold under 2% of the sample. Sequencing used PBMCs. These TCRs come from a woman in her twenties or thirties in good health and CMV-seronegative.

This clone was found a few times. The V and J genes are TRBV2 and TRBJ1-4; D unclear. The CDR3 has 12 residues. CDR1 and CDR2 from the germline V gene are SNHLY and FYNNEI. The ends were cut back, 6 bases at V and 6 bases at J, with 8 bases in the middle. CDR3 protein: CASSAPDEKLFF. CDR3 coding DNA: TGTGCCAGCAGCGCGCCGGATGAAAAACTGTTTTTT.

The V call is TRBV5-8, the J call TRBJ2-7, with 8 bases lining up with TRBD1. The ends lost 7 bases at V and 4 bases at J; junction bases unmatched: 13. This CDR3 is built from 15 residues. The germline V gene has CDR1 SGHTS and CDR2 YDEGEE. This CDR3 is CASPLIAGGGYEQYF. CDR3 coding DNA: TGTGCCAGCCCCTTAATAGCAGGGGGCGGATACGAGCAGTACTTC.

The CDR3 region is CASSTRSGVETQYF. CDR3 coding DNA: TGTGCCAGCAGTACCCGGAGCGGGGTTGAGACCCAGTACTTC. The genes are TRBV6-5 and TRBJ2-5, with 7 bases identical to TRBD2. This CDR3 has 14 residues. V trimming: 5 bases; J trimming: 5 bases; junction bases outside the gene matches: 8. Per the germline V gene, CDR1 is MNHEY and CDR2 is SVGAGI.

The chain has TRBV6-5 and TRBJ2-7, with D possibly TRBD1 on 5 matching bases. In germline, CDR1 is MNHEY, CDR2 SVGAGI. Trimming took 5 bases from V and 1 from J, leaving 9 bases between them. This CDR3 comprises 13 residues. As DNA, the CDR3 is TGTGCCAGCAGTCGTACAGGATCCTACGAGCAGTACTTC. Its protein is CASSRTGSYEQYF.